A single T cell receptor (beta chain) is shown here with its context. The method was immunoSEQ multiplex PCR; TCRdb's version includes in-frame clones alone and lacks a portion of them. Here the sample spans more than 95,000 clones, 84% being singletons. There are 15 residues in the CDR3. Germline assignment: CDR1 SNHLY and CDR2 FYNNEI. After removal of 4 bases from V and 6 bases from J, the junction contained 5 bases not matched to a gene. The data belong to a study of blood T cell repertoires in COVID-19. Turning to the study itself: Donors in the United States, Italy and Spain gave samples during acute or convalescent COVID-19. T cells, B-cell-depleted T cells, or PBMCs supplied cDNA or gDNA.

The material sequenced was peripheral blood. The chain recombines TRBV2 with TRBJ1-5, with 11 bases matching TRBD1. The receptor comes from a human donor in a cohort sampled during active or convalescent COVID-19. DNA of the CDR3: TGTGCCAGCAGTGCAGGACAGGGGGCAGGTCAGCCCCAGCATTTT. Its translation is CASSAGQGAGQPQHF.